A selection of T cell receptor beta chains follows, all from one sample in a study of T cell responses to AZD1222 COVID-19 vaccine. The assay was immunoSEQ multiplex PCR, and TCRdb's table has in-frame clones only and misses some. The sample carries around 70,000 clones, 85% to 90% recorded once. The sample in question was peripheral blood, obtained on day 0 of AZD1222 vaccination. The receptors stem from an adult in good health. Both conserved end residues are part of each CDR3. Each record gives: V gene, clone size, CDR3 protein. Some rows mark clone size as missing; the rest say once, few, many or name a class of expanded clone.

V: TRBV27; size: NA; CDR3: CASSSSVSRGHTEAFF
V: TRBV24-1; size: NA; CDR3: CAVKAGGNYNEQFF
V: TRBV18; size: NA; CDR3: CASSLTSDEQYF
V: TRBV18; size: NA; CDR3: CASSPKRGSYNEQFF
V: TRBV2; size: NA; CDR3: CASSRDRASPLHF
V: TRBV18; size: NA; CDR3: CASSPPGLAGGNEQFF
V: TRBV27; size: NA; CDR3: CASSEVMTHRQPQHF
V: TRBV27; size: few; CDR3: CASSLFDSGSPYEQYF
V: TRBV7-9; size: NA; CDR3: CASSQTENSPLHF
V: TRBV9; size: NA; CDR3: CASSGDSPRGVSYNEQFF
V: TRBV28; size: NA; CDR3: CASRQLNQPQHF
V: TRBV7-9; size: once; CDR3: CASRMVQGALNTIYF
V: TRBV10-1; size: few; CDR3: CASSVADTSTDTQYF
V: TRBV29-1; size: NA; CDR3: CSVVSGNSNQPQHF
V: TRBV11-2; size: NA; CDR3: CASSLMQNNEQFF
V: TRBV4-3; size: once; CDR3: CASSIHARGLGDEQFF
V: TRBV7-8; size: NA; CDR3: CASTVRGIRYSNQPQHF
V: TRBV4-2; size: NA; CDR3: CASSQEGLAGFDEQFF
V: TRBV27; size: NA; CDR3: CASKLGLNYGYTF
V: TRBV13; size: NA; CDR3: CASSPTPGPNRQPQHF
V: TRBV19; size: NA; CDR3: CASSRQGGPYEQYF
V: TRBV5-6; size: NA; CDR3: CASSPMINRDGTNYGYTF
V: TRBV27; size: NA; CDR3: CASSEVPSYNEQFF
V: TRBV18; size: NA; CDR3: CASSPDGGGYTF
V: TRBV27; size: NA; CDR3: CASSLSGGLGNTEAFF
V: TRBV15; size: NA; CDR3: CATSRGGSGNYEQYF
V: TRBV19; size: NA; CDR3: CASSIAARPNQPQHF
V: TRBV6-5; size: NA; CDR3: CASSPGRAEAFF